This is a list of T cell receptor beta chains from one sample in a study of CXCR3 chemokines and chemotherapy response in bladder cancer. TCRdb itself ran the PCR reads through MiXCR, one entry per CDR3 protein. Among around 8,800 distinct CDR3 sequences listed, 20% to 25% were seen once. This specimen was taken from a patient whose treatment included neoadjuvant chemotherapy. Receptors were obtained from a human donor with bladder cancer that did not respond to neoadjuvant chemotherapy. CDR3s include the opening cysteine and the closing phenylalanine or tryptophan. D genes are given only for firm matches. Part of the rows lack a size; the others show once, few, many or a class for expanded clones.

j_gene,abundance,d_gene,v_gene,len,CDR3aa,CDR3nt
TRBJ2-6,.,TRBD1,TRBV4-3,18,CASSQGGTGGAGANVLTF,TGCGCCAGCAGCCAAGGAGGGACAGGGGGCGCTGGGGCCAACGTCCTGACTTTC
TRBJ1-1,many,.,TRBV30,11,CAWSMNTEAFF,TGTGCCTGGAGCATGAACACTGAAGCTTTCTTT
TRBJ1-3,many,.,TRBV9,15,CASSARLESRNTIYF,TGTGCCAGCAGCGCCCGCCTGGAGTCGAGAAACACCATATATTTT
TRBJ1-4,medium-sized,.,TRBV19,13,CASREEGYEKLFF,TGTGCCAGCAGAGAGGAGGGTTATGAAAAACTGTTTTTT
TRBJ1-2,many,.,TRBV6-1,13,CASSPGQSYGYTF,TGTGCCAGCAGCCCCGGGCAGAGCTATGGCTACACCTTC
TRBJ2-3,medium-sized,.,TRBV6-6,15,CASSRRGGGGDTQYF,TGTGCCAGCAGCCGCCGGGGTGGGGGAGGCGATACGCAGTATTTT
TRBJ1-6,large,.,TRBV19,15,CASKPPGERNSPLHF,TGTGCCAGTAAACCCCCGGGGGAAAGGAATTCACCCCTCCACTTT
TRBJ1-2,medium-sized,TRBD1,TRBV19,15,CASSFNPRDSYGYTF,TGTGCCAGTAGTTTCAACCCGCGGGACAGCTATGGCTACACCTTC
TRBJ2-3,.,TRBD2,TRBV7-2,13,CASRTGGEDTQYF,TGTGCCAGCAGGACCGGGGGGGAGGATACGCAGTATTTT
TRBJ1-4,many,.,TRBV11-2,15,CASRKNRVSNEKLFF,TGTGCCAGCAGGAAGAACAGGGTTTCTAATGAAAAACTGTTTTTT
TRBJ1-5,many,.,TRBV30,14,CAWSVAGSNQPQHF,TGTGCCTGGAGTGTGGCAGGGAGCAATCAGCCCCAGCATTTT
TRBJ2-1,many,TRBD1,TRBV7-9,15,CASSNRDRGINEQFF,TGTGCCAGCAGCAACCGGGACAGGGGTATCAATGAGCAGTTCTTC
TRBJ2-3,medium-sized,TRBD2,TRBV6-1,12,CASSGTRDTQYF,TGTGCCAGCAGTGGGACTAGAGATACGCAGTATTTT
TRBJ1-5,.,.,TRBV20-1,14,CSANEGTSNQPQHF,TGCAGTGCTAATGAGGGAACCAGCAATCAGCCCCAGCATTTT
TRBJ2-5,many,TRBD1,TRBV20-1,12,CSAADRGETQYF,TGCAGTGCGGCCGACAGGGGGGAGACCCAGTACTTC
TRBJ2-3,.,TRBD2,TRBV5-6,14,CASSLAGHGVTQYF,TGTGCCAGCAGCCTAGCGGGCCACGGTGTTACGCAGTATTTT
TRBJ2-7,many,.,TRBV5-4,16,CASSDDRTRSSYEQYF,TGTGCCAGCAGCGATGACAGAACCCGGAGCTCCTACGAGCAGTACTTC
TRBJ1-2,many,.,TRBV5-6,14,CASSSDRFNYGYTF,TGTGCCAGCAGCTCGGACCGTTTCAACTATGGCTACACCTTC
TRBJ2-1,.,TRBD2,TRBV10-3,13,CAITSGVSNEQFF,TGTGCCATCACCAGCGGGGTTTCAAATGAGCAGTTCTTC
TRBJ2-5,.,TRBD1,TRBV9,15,CASSAVTGGAETQYF,TGTGCCAGCAGCGCCGTGACAGGGGGGGCAGAGACCCAGTACTTC
TRBJ2-3,many,TRBD2,TRBV11-1,15,CASSPPLAGTDTQYF,TGTGCCAGCAGTCCCCCCCTAGCGGGTACAGATACGCAGTATTTT
TRBJ2-3,many,.,TRBV20-1,14,CSARPLGEWDTQYF,TGCAGTGCTAGACCACTAGGGGAATGGGATACGCAGTATTTT
TRBJ2-1,many,TRBD2,TRBV20-1,19,CSARSRGLAGGRLYNEQFF,TGCAGTGCTAGATCTCGGGGTCTAGCGGGGGGTCGCCTCTACAATGAGCAGTTCTTC
TRBJ2-5,.,.,TRBV30,14,CAWSSGEDQETQYF,TGTGCCTGGAGCTCCGGGGAGGACCAAGAGACCCAGTACTTC
TRBJ2-3,many,TRBD1,TRBV4-1,17,CASSQDATGYSTDTQYF,TGCGCCAGCAGCCAAGATGCGACAGGGTATTCCACAGATACGCAGTATTTT
TRBJ1-5,few,TRBD1,TRBV5-5,15,CASSFTPGQNQPQHF,TGTGCCAGCAGCTTTACCCCGGGACAGAATCAGCCCCAGCATTTT